The clone carrying this T cell receptor beta chain was counted between two and nine times. This sample stems from a study of blood T cell repertoires in COVID-19. Study overall: Researchers got acute and convalescent COVID-19 samples from the United States, Italy and Spain.

Repertoires were generated with immunoSEQ multiplex PCR, while TCRdb's copy carries only in-frame clones and drops some. The profile shows approximately 120,000 clones, approximately 80% of them singletons. This receptor was identified in a human donor in a cohort sampled during active COVID-19. Input material: peripheral blood.

The CDR3 loop is CASSYDGQGSTEAFF. CDR3 DNA: TGTGCCAGCAGTTACGACGGACAGGGGAGCACTGAAGCTTTCTTT. The V call is TRBV6-2 or TRBV6-3, the J call TRBJ1-1; 9 bases line up with TRBD1. J was trimmed by 4 bases and V by 2 bases; bases with no gene match: 5. The CDR3 has 15 residues. The germline V gene has CDR1 MNHEY and CDR2 SVGEGT.